This T cell receptor (beta chain) came from a study of blood T cell repertoires in COVID-19. Method: immunoSEQ multiplex PCR; TCRdb's copy keeps in-frame clones and lacks some. The table records about 220,000 clones, 80% to 90% of them present only once. The V gene lost 4 bases and the J gene lost 7 bases, with 15 bases spanning the gap. Germline lookup yields CDR1 SGHRS and CDR2 YFSETQ. The CDR3 sequence is 14 residues long. The V and J genes are TRBV5-1 and TRBJ2-1; a weak D match, TRBD1 (8 bases). The TCR originated in a young woman in a cohort exposed to, infected with or recovered from COVID-19 (not recorded which). Sequencing used PBMCs or T cells enriched from blood (not recorded which). The DNA for the CDR3 is TGCGCCAGCAGCCCCGGACAGGGAGGGAATGAGCAGTTCTTC. This sequence encodes CASSPGQGGNEQFF. The full variable domain, with the rest looked up from reference TRBV5-1 and TRBJ2-1, is KAGVTQTPRYLIKTRGQQVTLSCSPISGHRSVSWYQQTPGQGLQFLFEYFSETQRNKGNFPGRFSGRQFSNSRSEMNVSTLELGDSALYLCASSPGQGGNEQFFGPGTRLTVL.